This T cell receptor beta chain was recorded in a study of blood T cell repertoires in COVID-19. Study at large: Samples taken during acute and convalescent COVID-19 were collected in the United States, Italy and Spain. PBMCs, B-cell-depleted T cells, or T cells were the source of the cDNA or gDNA that made up the material.

Study processing details: Nucleated cell counts were estimated from reference gene primer amplification. The method was immunoSEQ multiplex PCR; TCRdb's version includes in-frame clones alone and lacks a portion of them. V, J and clone size are those of that table, while D and trimming were read from the DNA. This table has some 200,000 clones, more than 75% appearing once. The study assigned cohorts using participant-reported clinical history. From germline, CDR1 is SEHNR and CDR2 FQNEAQ (reference sequence). V shed 5 bases and J shed 2 bases, with 9 bases lying between them. The CDR3 length is 14 residues.

Sequenced input: PBMCs or T cells enriched from blood (not recorded which). The TCR originated in a man aged 25-45 years in a cohort exposed to, infected with or recovered from COVID-19 (not recorded which). This rearrangement joins TRBV7-9 to TRBJ1-4, with D possibly TRBD1 on 5 matching bases. The CDR3 is CASSRSGTNEKLFF. The CDR3 DNA follows: TGTGCCAGCAGCCGATCAGGGACTAATGAAAAACTGTTTTTT.